This T cell receptor beta chain comes out of a study of blood T cell repertoires in COVID-19. Study in general: The samples span acute and convalescent COVID-19 from the United States, Italy and Spain. The analysed material was cDNA or gDNA that came from T cells, B-cell-depleted T cells, or PBMCs.

The CDR3 extends over 15 amino acids. V shed 8 bases, J shed 2 bases, and the junction held 6 bases outside the gene matches. In germline, CDR1 is SGHAT, CDR2 FQNNGV. In the study's own analysis: Using reference gene primer amplification, nucleated cell counts were estimated. Only in-frame clones appear in the TCRdb table, and some are missing; sequencing was by immunoSEQ multiplex PCR. V and J calls and clone size are copied from that table; D and trimming were computed from the DNA. The sample consists of more than 150,000 clones, 90% of them appearing once. Sequencing used peripheral blood. The clonotype comes from a man aged 50 to 60 with acute or convalescent COVID-19. The chain employs TRBV11-2 and TRBJ2-3, with 11 bases fitting TRBD2. CDR3 residues: CASPRLAGITDTQYF. CDR3 DNA sequence: TGTGCCAGCCCCCGACTAGCGGGGATCACAGATACGCAGTATTTT. The complete variable domain, with remaining parts taken from reference TRBV11-2 and TRBJ2-3, reads EAGVAQSPRYKIIEKRQSVAFWCNPISGHATLYWYQQILGQGPKLLIQFQNNGVVDDSQLPKDRFSAERLKGVDSTLKIQPAKLEDSAVYLCASPRLAGITDTQYFGPGTRLTVL.